This TCR beta chain originates from a study of CD8 T cells in Susac syndrome (dated 2019 in TCRdb). In terms of the full investigation: Whether CD8+ T cell activation and differentiation in Susac syndrome was antigen driven was tested using repertoire sequencing. CD8+ T cell repertoire clonality was compared between eleven to twelve healthy donors, approximately 14 Susac syndrome patients and some 15 multiple sclerosis patients. What the work shows at the level of the full study, not this receptor alone: The TCR sequencing and HLA analysis was acknowledged to have included a relatively small number of individuals.

For this clonotype: Its recognized antigen is unknown. Base qualities are not provided; no much larger clone lies one nucleotide away.

RNA was extracted using the RNeasy kit, and about 0.45 to 1 ug of the RNA was reverse transcribed with random hexamers. The immunoSEQ multiplex PCR assay, which covers 54 Vbeta and 13 Jbeta segments, was used to amplify TCR beta CDR3 regions. To correct PCR amplification bias, a synthetic template baseline was used for both primer optimization and computational correction. Regarding the original processing steps: Reads were annotated to V, D and J genes per IMGT and analyzed with immunoSEQ Analyzer, keeping only productive sequences. Clonality was calculated as one minus the Shannon entropy normalized by log2 of the number of productive unique sequences. For each patient and control, public and private clones were evaluated among the 100 most prevalent clones. Susac-specific clones were defined as absent from healthy and MS cohorts, some 1,000 published viral clones and other ImmuneACCESS disease sequences. TCRdb reworked the public reads: Q25 trimming with fastp, MiXCR clone assembly, productive beta chains retained. Every entry covers one CDR3 protein and lists the most common genes and DNA from its rows. TCRdb's processing, not the authors' own work, is the source of the V and J calls. Here the sample has 40,000 to 55,000 distinct CDR3 sequences; 90% to 95% occur a single time. Less than 0.55% of the sample belongs to the ten largest clones.

Peripheral blood CD8+ and CD4+ T cells from healthy donors, Susac syndrome patients and multiple sclerosis patients were profiled using high-throughput TCR beta sequencing. Healthy donors were included as age- and sex-matched controls. Bulk CD8+ and CD4+ T cells were purified magnetically by negative isolation, whereas CD8+ TEMRA cells were enriched by FACS. Blood was drawn into EDTA tubes, processed within 24 hours, and PBMCs were isolated by density gradient centrifugation. PBMCs intended for TCR sequencing were cryopreserved in liquid nitrogen and thawed later in a water bath at 37 degrees C. The sorted or isolated CD4+, CD8+ and CD8+ TEMRA cells had a purity of 90% or higher. The CDR3 spans 13 residues, from the cysteine through the phenylalanine. The kept DNA is CDR3 alone, 39 bases in frame from the first base. V loses 1 base, J loses 3 bases, and the germline ends lie 9 bases apart. The germline V gene (reference sequence) gives CDR1 as DFQATT and CDR2 as SNEGSKA.

Rearrangement joined TRBV20-1 to TRBJ1-2; the D segment cannot be called with confidence. This sequence originates from a human donor in good health. Source material: CD8+ T cells from PBMCs. For the CDR3, the sequence is CSARVKPHYGYTF. In nucleotides, the sequence is TGCAGTGCTAGAGTAAAGCCACACTATGGCTACACCTTC.